These 21 T cell receptor beta chains came from one sample sequenced in a study of T cells in localized non-small cell lung cancer. Assay used: immunoSEQ multiplex PCR; TCRdb lists only in-frame clones, some missing. Of under 65,000 clones in the sample, approximately 80% were seen once. The material sequenced was peripheral blood, taken before any cancer treatment. The receptors were sampled from a female donor older than 55 with stage II squamous cell lung carcinoma.

The chain recombines TRBV5-1 with TRBJ2-7; no firm D call. V was shortened by 0 bases and J by 5 bases, with 12 bases between the two germline ends. From germline, CDR1 is SGHRS and CDR2 YFSETQ. The CDR3 is made up of 14 amino acids. CDR3 loop: CASSLAGQANEQYF. The DNA of the CDR3 is TGCGCCAGCAGCTTGGCCGGGCAAGCGAACGAGCAGTACTTC.

This chain uses TRBV11-2 with TRBJ1-2, with no clear D. V was pared by 1 base and J by 6 bases, with 9 bases between. Germline V gene data show CDR1 as SGHAT and CDR2 as FQNNGV. There are 13 residues in the CDR3. This chain's CDR3 is CASSLGGRDGYTF. The CDR3 coding sequence is TGTGCCAGCAGCTTAGGGGGAAGGGATGGCTACACCTTC.

The chain recombines TRBV27 with TRBJ1-1, with 8 bases lining up with TRBD1. Per germline, CDR1 MNHEY and CDR2 SMNVEV (reference sequence). The ends lost 4 bases at V and 5 bases at J; junction bases unmatched: 9. The CDR3 is 15 residues long. CDR3 DNA sequence: TGTGCCAGCAGTTCCCTCGGACAGGGACGAACTGAAGCTTTCTTT. Amino acids: CASSSLGQGRTEAFF.

The V and J genes are TRBV5-1 and TRBJ2-3; D could derive from TRBD1 or TRBD2 (6 bases each). The CDR3 has 16 residues. CDR1 and CDR2 from the germline V gene are SGHRS and YFSETQ. With 6 bases removed from V and 0 bases from J, the gap between germline ends came to 17 bases. The CDR3, as DNA: TGCGCCAGCACCCGGGCCGGGGGCACTAGCACAGATACGCAGTATTTT. It yields the protein CASTRAGGTSTDTQYF.

The genes are TRBV7-2 and TRBJ1-1; possibly TRBD1 for D (5 bases). Trimming pared 4 bases from V and 0 bases from J, leaving 15 bases between. This CDR3 has 16 amino acids. Germline V gene lookup returns CDR1 SGHTA and CDR2 FQGNSA. The CDR3 nucleotides are TGTGCCAGCAGCTCCCTGGGTCTGGGGGTGAACACTGAAGCTTTCTTT. The encoded protein is CASSSLGLGVNTEAFF. Filled out from reference TRBV7-2 and TRBJ1-1, the complete variable domain reads GAGVSQSPSNKVTEKGKDVELRCDPISGHTALYWYRQSLGQGLEFLIYFQGNSAPDKSGLPSDRFSAERTGGSVSTLTIQRTQQEDSAVYLCASSSLGLGVNTEAFFGQGTRLTVV.

V and J are TRBV5-6 and TRBJ1-4; no firm D call. Per germline, CDR1 SGHDT and CDR2 YYEEEE. With 1 base removed from V and 8 bases from J, the gap between germline ends came to 6 bases. The CDR3 is 12 residues long. The CDR3 here is CASSLRREKLFF. The DNA for the CDR3 is TGTGCCAGCAGCTTGAGGCGAGAAAAACTGTTTTTT.

The V and J genes are TRBV7-3 and TRBJ2-6; 9 nucleotides match TRBD1. The CDR3 is made up of 18 amino acids. CDR1 and CDR2 (germline): SGHTA, FQGTGA. Trimming took 2 bases from V and 0 from J; bases not matched to a gene: 5. The CDR3 loop reads CASSLLVTGGSGANVLTF. The CDR3 bases are TGTGCCAGCAGCTTATTGGTGACAGGGGGCTCTGGGGCCAACGTCCTGACTTTC.

This chain connects TRBV6-5 to TRBJ2-4; D not resolved. V was pared by 7 bases and J by 0 bases, with 10 bases between. CDR1 MNHEY and CDR2 SVGAGI come from the germline V gene. This CDR3 has 14 amino acids. The CDR3 protein is CASTESLAKNIQYF. The CDR3 bases are TGTGCCAGCACGGAAAGTCTAGCCAAAAACATTCAGTACTTC.

The J gene is TRBJ1-1, the V gene TRBV7-3; TRBD1 might be the D (5 bases). This CDR3 is built from 13 residues. With 0 bases removed from V and 5 bases from J, the gap between germline ends came to 7 bases. Germline V gene data show CDR1 as SGHTA and CDR2 as FQGTGA. CDR3 in amino acids: CASSLTGPTEAFF. The CDR3 DNA is TGTGCCAGCAGCTTAACGGGGCCGACTGAAGCTTTCTTT. Filled out from reference TRBV7-3 and TRBJ1-1, the complete variable domain reads GAGVSQTPSNKVTEKGKYVELRCDPISGHTALYWYRQSLGQGPEFLIYFQGTGAADDSGLPNDRFFAVRPEGSVSTLKIQRTERGDSAVYLCASSLTGPTEAFFGQGTRLTVV.

There are a few counts of this clone. The genes are TRBV7-9 and TRBJ1-1; no clear D. The CDR3 consists of 12 residues. V lost 3 bases and J lost 8, with 10 bases in between. CDR1 is SEHNR, CDR2 FQNEAQ, per germline (reference sequence). The CDR3 here is CASSFRSREAFF. The CDR3 DNA reads as TGTGCCAGCAGCTTCCGATCGAGGGAAGCTTTCTTT. The full variable domain, its missing parts supplied by reference TRBV7-9 and TRBJ1-1, is DTGVSQNPRHKITKRGQNVTFRCDPISEHNRLYWYRQTLGQGPEFLTYFQNEAQLEKSRLLSDRFSAERPKGSFSTLEIQRTEQGDSAMYLCASSFRSREAFFGQGTRLTVV.

This sequence joins TRBV6-1 and TRBJ1-5, with 10 bases aligning to TRBD1. V was clipped by 6 bases and J by 7 bases; unmatched bases: 9. The CDR3 runs 15 residues. CDR1 is MNHNS, CDR2 SASEGT, per germline. CDR3 nucleotides: TGTGCCAGCAGGGTGGTCGGGACAGGGGTACAGCCCCAGCATTTT. Amino acids: CASRVVGTGVQPQHF.

In this sample, this clone turned up once. The chain carries TRBV10-3 and TRBJ1-1; D unresolved. The V and J ends lost 3 bases and 1 base respectively, with 9 bases between them. This CDR3 contains 14 residues. CDR1 and CDR2 from the germline V gene are ENHRY and SYGVKD. The chain's CDR3 is CAISDIGKNTEAFF. CDR3 bases: TGTGCCATCAGTGATATAGGGAAGAACACTGAAGCTTTCTTT.

V gene TRBV6-6 combines with J gene TRBJ1-4; 9 nucleotides align to TRBD1. Germline CDR1 reads MNHNY; CDR2 reads SVGAGI (reference sequence). The CDR3 loop spans 15 amino acids. The ends lost 0 bases at V and 8 bases at J; junction bases unmatched: 4. The CDR3 coding sequence is TGTGCCAGCAGTTACTCGACAGGGGGTCGAGAAAAACTGTTTTTT. This translates into CASSYSTGGREKLFF.

J is TRBJ1-2 and V is TRBV2; D uncertain. V lost 5 bases to trimming and J lost 6 bases, with 13 bases between them. Germline loops: CDR1 SNHLY, CDR2 FYNNEI. The CDR3 runs 13 residues. DNA of the CDR3: TGTGCCAGCAGTCAGGACGGTAGGGATGGCTACACCTTC. Its translation: CASSQDGRDGYTF.

The gene calls are TRBV7-3 and TRBJ2-7; 7 nucleotides match TRBD2. The CDR3 loop spans 14 amino acids. Germline V gives CDR1 SGHTA, CDR2 FQGTGA. V lost 5 bases and J lost 2; bases outside the gene matches: 6. CDR3 loop: CASSPQSGAYEQYF. CDR3 nucleotides: TGTGCCAGCAGCCCCCAAAGCGGGGCCTACGAGCAGTACTTC. Full variable domain (outside the CDR3, taken from reference TRBV7-3 and TRBJ2-7): GAGVSQTPSNKVTEKGKYVELRCDPISGHTALYWYRQSLGQGPEFLIYFQGTGAADDSGLPNDRFFAVRPEGSVSTLKIQRTERGDSAVYLCASSPQSGAYEQYFGPGTRLTVT.

The chain recombines TRBV4-1 with TRBJ2-2; D is perhaps TRBD2 (6 bases). The CDR3 loop spans 17 amino acids. Germline V CDR1 and CDR2: MGHRA, YSYEKL. Between the trimmed V and J ends, which lost 0 bases and 5 bases, there was a span of 16 bases. The CDR3 loop reads CASSQDLGGDRTGELFF. The CDR3 DNA follows: TGCGCCAGCAGCCAAGATCTTGGAGGGGATCGGACCGGGGAGCTGTTTTTT.

The chain carries TRBV5-8 and TRBJ2-6; no clear D gene. This CDR3 is 14 amino acids long. Trimming cost V 3 bases and J 4 bases, with 8 bases left between them. Per germline, CDR1 SGHTS and CDR2 YDEGEE. The CDR3 nucleotides are TGTGCCAGCAGCTCAGTGACCGGGGCCAACGTCCTGACTTTC. Translating gives CASSSVTGANVLTF.

The chain couples TRBV9 to TRBJ1-6; D ambiguous. The V gene lost 0 bases and the J gene lost 7 bases, with 11 bases spanning the gap. Germline-derived CDR1 and CDR2 are SGDLS and YYNGEE. The CDR3 runs to 15 residues. In DNA form, the CDR3 reads TGTGCCAGCAGCGTAGGAGAGGAGGGAAATTCACCCCTCCACTTT. Amino acids: CASSVGEEGNSPLHF.

The chain carries TRBV6-6 and TRBJ2-7; no reliable D call. Germline loops: CDR1 MNHNY, CDR2 SVGAGI (reference sequence). The CDR3 covers 14 residues. With 0 bases removed from V and 4 bases from J, the gap between germline ends came to 10 bases. The CDR3 loop is CASSYSAVDYEQYF. The DNA for the CDR3 is TGTGCCAGCAGTTACTCGGCAGTGGATTACGAGCAGTACTTC.

This chain connects TRBV13 to TRBJ2-3; D gene ambiguous. CDR1 and CDR2 (germline): PRHDT, FYEKMQ (reference sequence). Trimming shortened V by 6 bases and J by 2 bases, and 3 bases separated the two germline ends. The CDR3 is made up of 11 amino acids. The CDR3 coding sequence is TGTGCCAGCAGATACACAGATACGCAGTATTTT. It specifies CASRYTDTQYF.

V usage is TRBV6-4 and J usage is TRBJ1-3, with D hard to call. The length of the CDR3 is 15 residues. In germline, CDR1 is MRHNA, CDR2 SNTAGT. Trimming stripped 4 bases from V and 0 bases from J, with 10 bases between. CDR3 in amino acids: CASSVEANSGNTIYF. The CDR3 nucleotides are TGTGCCAGCAGTGTTGAGGCCAACTCTGGAAACACCATATATTTT.